This T cell receptor beta chain was obtained from a study of a mutant IDH1 vaccine in newly diagnosed glioma. Study context: Onset of vaccination occurred 4-6 weeks following radiotherapy alone, or with temozolomide cycles. The study's findings and limits: Alterations occurring in top peripheral T cell clonotypes seemed unrelated to pseudoprogression. Among patients, nearly 95% showed immune responses induced by the vaccine.

TCRdb's table, derived via immunoSEQ multiplex PCR, lists solely in-frame clones and lacks some. The data contain roughly 25,000 clones, over 80% of them seen just once; the ten biggest clones take up roughly 33%. In its sample, this clone was seen once. The antigen is unknown. The V and J ends lost 0 bases and 7 bases, in that order; junction bases with no gene match: 10. Germline loops: CDR1 SGHRS, CDR2 YFSETQ. The CDR3 is 16 residues long. The time point denotes: week 35, safety follow-up. Every single dose of the vaccine, 300 ug of mutant IDH1 20-mer peptide, came with topical imiquimod. All eight of the vaccinations patients received fell in weeks 1, 3, 5, 7, 11, 15, 19 and 23.

The receptor's source is a man aged 25-45 years with glioma. The genes are TRBV5-1 and TRBJ2-5, with 9 bases identical to TRBD2. This material consisted of PBMCs, taken from a glioma patient whose treatment included an IDH1 peptide vaccine. CDR3: CASSLDGGGALGTQYF. The CDR3 DNA is TGCGCCAGCAGCTTGGATGGCGGGGGGGCCCTCGGGACCCAGTACTTC.